Each of the 9 T cell receptor beta chains below was sequenced from the same sample in a study of T cells expressing NK-cell markers. TCRdb re-called the 5' RACE reads; one entry per CDR3 protein, DNA not given. Its table records about 120,000 distinct CDR3 sequences. Sequencing was done on a sample of blood T cells: a sorted CD56 or NKG2C T cell subset, CD4+ or CD8+ T cells, or bulk PBMC T cells (not recorded which). The receptors shown here come from a woman aged 18 to 69 in good health.

The J gene is TRBJ2-1, the V gene TRBV6-4; TCRdb selects TRBD1, and the lack of DNA leaves this call unchecked. Germline V lookup: CDR1 MRHNA, CDR2 SNTAGT. This CDR3 is built from 14 residues. CDR3 sequence reads: CASSEGTGRDEQFF.

This rearrangement joins TRBV5-4 to TRBJ1-4; TCRdb's assignment of TRBD1 cannot be checked, as there is no DNA. From germline, CDR1 is SGHNT and CDR2 YYREEE (reference sequence). CDR3 length: 15 amino acids. The CDR3 loop reads CASSLLPGKGEKLFF.

The chain couples TRBV12-5 to TRBJ2-3; there is no DNA to check the TCRdb D call of TRBD1. Germline CDR1 is LGHNT and CDR2 is FRNRAP. The CDR3 has 12 amino acids. CDR3: CASARSPDTQYF.

V gene TRBV19 combines with J gene TRBJ1-5; with no DNA, the TCRdb D assignment of TRBD1 cannot be verified. CDR1 and CDR2 from the germline V gene are LNHDA and SQIVND (reference sequence). The CDR3 runs 14 residues. CDR3 loop: CASSPDRTNQPQHF.

V and J are TRBV7-9 and TRBJ1-6; TCRdb returns TRBD1, unconfirmable since there is no DNA. CDR1 is SEHNR, CDR2 FQNEAQ, per germline (reference sequence). This CDR3 is built from 16 residues. The CDR3: CASANPLVEGEGPLHF.

The chain employs TRBV7-3 and TRBJ1-5; TCRdb calls TRBD1, which cannot be checked without DNA. The CDR3 consists of 16 residues. Germline V CDR1 and CDR2: SGHTA, FQGTGA. This CDR3 is CASSPPTGKGNQPQHF.

J is TRBJ2-1 and V is TRBV10-3; lacking DNA, the TRBD2 call made by TCRdb goes unchecked. Germline values: CDR1 ENHRY, CDR2 SYGVKD. The CDR3 runs 16 residues. The CDR3 sequence: CAISVDGSGLDNEQFF.

The chain uses TRBV11-2 and TRBJ2-2; the TCRdb call, TRBD1, lacks DNA for checking. The length of the CDR3 is 13 residues. Germline V gene data show CDR1 as SGHAT and CDR2 as FQNNGV. This CDR3 reads CATGQAETGELFF.

The chain recombines TRBV25-1 with TRBJ2-7. CDR1 is MGHDK and CDR2 is SYGVNS in the germline V gene. The CDR3 runs to 13 residues. This CDR3 reads CASRAGSTYEQYF.